The T cell receptor (beta chain) under discussion was sequenced for a study of beta chain features in type 1 diabetes. Study outcomes and limitations: A cDNA-based sequencing approach could over-represent cells with high TCR expression. Compared with healthy donors, patients appeared to share more similar naive, central memory and regulatory TCRB repertoires. There was no resolution here of whether HLA type influences TCRB rearrangement. There were fewer insertions and more deletions at the VDJ junctions of type 1 diabetes patients.

Expressed TCRB transcripts got sequenced, as all isolated RNA was reverse transcribed. The repertoire was sequenced with immunoSEQ multiplex PCR; TCRdb's copy has only in-frame clones and lacks some. The sample consists of 250,000 to 300,000 clones, roughly 8% of them appearing once. This clone was detected a few times. No antigen is known for it. Trimming stripped 5 bases from V and 2 bases from J, with 12 bases between. CDR1 is GTSNPN and CDR2 is SVGIG in the germline V gene (reference sequence). The CDR3 totals 13 residues. Sequenced sample: central memory CD4+ T cells from blood. The receptor comes from a woman between 18 and 30 years old in good health. The chain links TRBV30 to TRBJ1-1, with a possible D match to TRBD1 (5 bases). CDR3 in amino acids: CAWALQVNTEAFF. In DNA form, the CDR3 reads TGTGCCTGGGCGCTACAGGTAAACACTGAAGCTTTCTTT.